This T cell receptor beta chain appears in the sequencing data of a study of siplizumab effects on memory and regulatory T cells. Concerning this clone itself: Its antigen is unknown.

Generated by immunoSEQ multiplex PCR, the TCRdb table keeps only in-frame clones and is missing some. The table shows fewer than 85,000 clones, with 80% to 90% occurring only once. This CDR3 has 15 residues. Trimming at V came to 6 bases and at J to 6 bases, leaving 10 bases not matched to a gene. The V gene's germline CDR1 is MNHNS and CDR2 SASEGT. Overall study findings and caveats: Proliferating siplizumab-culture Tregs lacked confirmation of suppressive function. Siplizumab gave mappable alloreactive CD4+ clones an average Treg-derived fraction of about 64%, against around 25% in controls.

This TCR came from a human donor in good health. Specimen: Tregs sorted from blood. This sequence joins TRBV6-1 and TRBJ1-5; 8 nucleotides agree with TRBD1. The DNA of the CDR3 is TGTGCCAGCAGAGACCCGACAGGGGTCATTCAGCCCCAGCATTTT. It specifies CASRDPTGVIQPQHF.